These T cell receptor beta chains were read from a single sample in a study of tumor and adjacent non-tumor tissue in lung cancer. TCRdb passed the multiplex PCR reads through MiXCR, listing each CDR3 protein once. Here the sample spans 65,000 to 75,000 distinct CDR3 sequences, 76% being singletons. Material for sequencing was distant non-tumor lung tissue. Receptors were obtained from a man aged 55 to 70 with non-small cell lung cancer. Both conserved end residues are part of each CDR3. The D gene is left open where the match is weak. Rows give clone size only sometimes, using once, few, many, or a class for an expanded clone.

d_gene	v_gene	j_gene	abundance	CDR3nt	CDR3aa
NA	TRBV10-3	TRBJ2-3	NA	TGTGCCATCGGGCGTGGGAGCACAGATCCGCAGTATTTT	CAIGRGSTDPQYF
NA	TRBV28	TRBJ1-5	NA	TGTACCAGCAGTTTTCCGGGCAGGCGGAATCGGCCCCAGCATTTT	CTSSFPGRRNRPQHF
TRBD1	TRBV7-2	TRBJ1-6	many	TGTGCCAGCAGCTTAGGACAGGGGTGGGAATCACCCCTCCACTTT	CASSLGQGWESPLHF
TRBD2	TRBV29-1	TRBJ2-3	NA	TGCAGTGTTGGAGCGGGAGGCATTGGAGGCACAGATAAGCAGTATTTT	CSVGAGGIGGTDKQYF
NA	TRBV10-3	TRBJ2-2	NA	TGTGCCTTCTCGGGCGGGGACACCGGGGACTTGTTTTTT	CAFSGGDTGDLFF
NA	TRBV13	TRBJ1-2	NA	TGTGCCAGCAGCTTAGTCCGGTGGGACTATGACTACACCTTC	CASSLVRWDYDYTF
NA	TRBV29-1	TRBJ2-5	NA	TGCAGCGTTGAAGCAAGTATACAAGAGACCCAGTATTTC	CSVEASIQETQYF
TRBD1	TRBV2	TRBJ1-2	many	TGTGCCAGCACTGGACAGGGAAAGGGTGGCTACACCTTC	CASTGQGKGGYTF
NA	TRBV25-1	TRBJ2-1	NA	TGTGCCAGCACTAAAGGGGTGGAGCACTTCTTC	CASTKGVEHFF
NA	TRBV29-1	TRBJ2-5	NA	TGCAGCGTAGCGGTCAGATGCCAAGAGACCCAATACTTC	CSVAVRCQETQYF
NA	TRBV29-1	TRBJ1-2	NA	TGTAGCGTTACGGTGGACTATGGCTACACCTTC	CSVTVDYGYTF
TRBD2	TRBV20-1	TRBJ2-3	NA	TGCAGTGATACCTTGGGACTAGCGGGAGGTGGAGATATGCAGTATTTT	CSDTLGLAGGGDMQYF
NA	TRBV4-1	TRBJ1-5	NA	TGCGCCAGCAGCCAACCTCTTAAGGGTCAGAGCAATCAGCCCCAGCATTTT	CASSQPLKGQSNQPQHF
TRBD2	TRBV6-1	TRBJ2-5	NA	TGTGCTAGCAGTCGGCTCCTAGCGGCCCAAGAGACCCAGTACTTC	CASSRLLAAQETQYF
NA	TRBV29-1	TRBJ2-3	NA	TGCAGCGTTGGAGGAACTAGCTTAACAACAGATACGCTGTATTTT	CSVGGTSLTTDTLYF
NA	TRBV7-3	TRBJ2-3	NA	TGTGTCAGCAGCTCCCTGGGGCAGCCCACAGATACGCAGTATTTT	CVSSSLGQPTDTQYF
TRBD1	TRBV29-1	TRBJ2-7	NA	TGCAGCTCCAGGGACAGGGCTAAAGCAGGCCACGAGCAGTATTTC	CSSRDRAKAGHEQYF
TRBD1	TRBV6-1	TRBJ1-2	NA	TGTGCAAGCTGTGTCGTAGCAGGGGGGGCCTATGACTACACCTTC	CASCVVAGGAYDYTF
NA	TRBV6-5	TRBJ2-1	NA	TGTGCCAGCATTTACGCGAGCAGGATTCACTATGAGCATTTCTTC	CASIYASRIHYEHFF
TRBD2	TRBV11-3	TRBJ2-5	NA	TGTGCCAGCAGCTCCCCGTGGACTAGCGGGAGAGAGACCCAGTACTTC	CASSSPWTSGRETQYF
NA	TRBV6-1	TRBJ1-1	NA	TGTGCCAGCAGGGTACAGGCGAACACTGAAGTTTTCTTT	CASRVQANTEVFF
TRBD2	TRBV11-2	TRBJ2-3	NA	TGTGCCAGCAGCTCGCCAGGCTTGGCGGGAGGGGACGGTTACACAGATACGCAGTGTTTT	CASSSPGLAGGDGYTDTQCF
NA	TRBV6-5	TRBJ2-6	NA	TGTGCCAGCGGTTACCTCCTAAGGACAGCGGGCGCGTTGGGGGCCAACGTCCTGACTTTC	CASGYLLRTAGALGANVLTF
TRBD2	TRBV28	TRBJ2-3	NA	TGTACCAGCAGGCCGACTAGCGAGAGAGGGACAGATACGCAGTATTTT	CTSRPTSERGTDTQYF
NA	TRBV14	TRBJ2-5	NA	TGTGCCAGCAGCCAACTGCACCTCCAAGAGATCCAGTACTTC	CASSQLHLQEIQYF
NA	TRBV28	TRBJ1-2	NA	TGTGCCAGCAGTCCACTGGGCACCAAAACTGGCTACACCTTC	CASSPLGTKTGYTF
NA	TRBV2	TRBJ2-3	NA	TGTGCCAGCACGTGGAACAGGGAATCAGATACGCAGTATTTT	CASTWNRESDTQYF
TRBD1	TRBV30	TRBJ2-7	NA	TGTGTCTGGAACTCCCAGGGGGCGGGATTCTACGGGCAGTACTTC	CVWNSQGAGFYGQYF